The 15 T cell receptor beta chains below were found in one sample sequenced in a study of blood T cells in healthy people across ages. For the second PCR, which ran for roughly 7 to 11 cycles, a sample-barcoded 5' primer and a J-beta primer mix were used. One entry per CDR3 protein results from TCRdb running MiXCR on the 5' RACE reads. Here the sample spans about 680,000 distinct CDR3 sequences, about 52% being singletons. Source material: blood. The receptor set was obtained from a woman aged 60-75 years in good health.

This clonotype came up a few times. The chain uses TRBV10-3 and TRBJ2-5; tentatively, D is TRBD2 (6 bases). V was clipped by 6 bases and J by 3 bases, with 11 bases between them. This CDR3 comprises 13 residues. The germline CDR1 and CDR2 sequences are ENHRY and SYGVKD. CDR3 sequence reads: CAIRTWGEETQYF. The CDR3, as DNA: TGTGCCATCAGGACCTGGGGGGAAGAGACCCAGTACTTC.

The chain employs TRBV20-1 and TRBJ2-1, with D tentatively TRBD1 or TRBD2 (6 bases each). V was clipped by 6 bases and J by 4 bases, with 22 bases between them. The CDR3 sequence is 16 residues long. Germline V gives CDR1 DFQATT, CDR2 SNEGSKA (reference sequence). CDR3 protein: CSATTSGARGYNEQFF. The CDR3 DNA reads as TGCAGTGCGACGACCTCGGGGGCTAGGGGTTACAATGAGCAGTTCTTC.

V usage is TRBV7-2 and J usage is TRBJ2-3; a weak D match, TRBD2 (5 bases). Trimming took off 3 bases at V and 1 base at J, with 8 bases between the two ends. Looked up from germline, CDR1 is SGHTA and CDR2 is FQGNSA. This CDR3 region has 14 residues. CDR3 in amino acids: CASSFSEGTDTQYF. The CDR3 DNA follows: TGTGCCAGCAGCTTCTCGGAGGGCACAGATACGCAGTATTTT.

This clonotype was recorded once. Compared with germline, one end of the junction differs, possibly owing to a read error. Here the CDR3 reads CASSQGQGFNGNTF. The CDR3 DNA is TGCGCCAGCAGCCAGGGACAGGGGTTTAATGGCAACACCTTC. The V and J genes are TRBV4-1 and TRBJ1-2; 10 bases are a match to TRBD1. CDR1 and CDR2 from the germline V gene are MGHRA and YSYEKL. This CDR3 spans 14 amino acids.

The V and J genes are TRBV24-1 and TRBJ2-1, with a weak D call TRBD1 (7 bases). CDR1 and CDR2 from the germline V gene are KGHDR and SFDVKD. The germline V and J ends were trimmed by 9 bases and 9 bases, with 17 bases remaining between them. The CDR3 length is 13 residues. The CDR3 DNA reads TGTGCCACCGGAGGGGGCTTGGCCAGTGAGCAGTTCTTC. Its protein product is CATGGGLASEQFF.

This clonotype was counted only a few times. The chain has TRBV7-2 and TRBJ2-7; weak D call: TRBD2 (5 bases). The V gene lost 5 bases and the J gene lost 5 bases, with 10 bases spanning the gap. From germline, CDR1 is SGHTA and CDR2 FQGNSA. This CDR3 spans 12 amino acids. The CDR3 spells CASSHPGNEQYF. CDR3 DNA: TGTGCCAGCAGCCACCCCGGGAACGAGCAGTACTTC.

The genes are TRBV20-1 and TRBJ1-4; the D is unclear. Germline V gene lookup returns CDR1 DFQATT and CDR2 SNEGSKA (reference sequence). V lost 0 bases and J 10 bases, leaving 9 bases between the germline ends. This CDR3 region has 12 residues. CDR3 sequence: CSARDHWGKLFF. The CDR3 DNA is TGCAGTGCTAGAGATCATTGGGGAAAACTGTTTTTT.

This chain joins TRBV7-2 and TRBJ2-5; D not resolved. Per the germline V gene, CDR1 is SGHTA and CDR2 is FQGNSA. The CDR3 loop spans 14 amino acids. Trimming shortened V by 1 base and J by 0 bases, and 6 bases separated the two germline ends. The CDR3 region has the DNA TGTGCCAGCAGCTTAGGACGGAACCAAGAGACCCAGTACTTC. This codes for CASSLGRNQETQYF. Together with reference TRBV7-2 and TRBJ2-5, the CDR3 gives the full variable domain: GAGVSQSPSNKVTEKGKDVELRCDPISGHTALYWYRQSLGQGLEFLIYFQGNSAPDKSGLPSDRFSAERTGGSVSTLTIQRTQQEDSAVYLCASSLGRNQETQYFGPGTRLLVL.

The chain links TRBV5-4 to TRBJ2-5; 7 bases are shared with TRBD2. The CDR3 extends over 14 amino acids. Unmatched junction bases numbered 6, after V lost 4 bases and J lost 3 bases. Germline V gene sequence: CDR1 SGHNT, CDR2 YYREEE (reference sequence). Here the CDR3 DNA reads TGTGCCAGCAGCGATGGGAGGGCGGAAGAGACCCAGTACTTC. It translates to CASSDGRAEETQYF. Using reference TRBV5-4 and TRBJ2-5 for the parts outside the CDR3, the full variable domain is ETGVTQSPTHLIKTRGQQVTLRCSSQSGHNTVSWYQQALGQGPQFIFQYYREEENGRGNFPPRFSGLQFPNYSSELNVNALELDDSALYLCASSDGRAEETQYFGPGTRLLVL.

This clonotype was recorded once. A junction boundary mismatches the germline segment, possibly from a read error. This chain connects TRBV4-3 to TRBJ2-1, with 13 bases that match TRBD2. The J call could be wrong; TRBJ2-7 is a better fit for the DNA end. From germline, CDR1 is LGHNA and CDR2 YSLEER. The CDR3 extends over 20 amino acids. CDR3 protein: CASSKDPTSGGISSYNEQYF. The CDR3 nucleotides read TGCGCCAGCAGCAAAGACCCGACTAGCGGGGGGATTAGCTCCTACAATGAGCAGTACTTC.

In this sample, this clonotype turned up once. The chain's CDR3 is CASSFRGHNEQFF. The CDR3 DNA is TGTGCCAGCAGCTTTAGAGGACACAATGAGCAGTTCTTC. This rearrangement joins TRBV11-3 to TRBJ2-1; D call uncertain. Trimming stripped 3 bases from V and 5 bases from J, with 8 bases between. Per the germline V gene, CDR1 is SGHNT and CDR2 is YENEEA. The CDR3 has 13 residues.

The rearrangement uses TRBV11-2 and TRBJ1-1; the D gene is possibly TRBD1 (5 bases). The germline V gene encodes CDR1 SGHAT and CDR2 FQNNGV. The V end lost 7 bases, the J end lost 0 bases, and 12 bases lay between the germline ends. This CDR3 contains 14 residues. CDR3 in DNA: TGTGCCAGCACCCAAGACAGTATGAACACTGAAGCTTTCTTT. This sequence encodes CASTQDSMNTEAFF.

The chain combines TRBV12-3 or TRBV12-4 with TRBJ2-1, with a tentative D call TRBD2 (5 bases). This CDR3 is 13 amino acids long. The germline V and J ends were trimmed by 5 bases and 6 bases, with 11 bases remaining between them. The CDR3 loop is CASSRTVSNEQFF. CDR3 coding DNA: TGTGCCAGCAGTCGGACTGTCAGCAATGAGCAGTTCTTC.

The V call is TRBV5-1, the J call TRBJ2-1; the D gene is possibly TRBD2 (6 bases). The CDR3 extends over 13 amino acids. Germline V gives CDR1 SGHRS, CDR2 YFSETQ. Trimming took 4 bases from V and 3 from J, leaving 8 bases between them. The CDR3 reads CASSNSGYNEQFF. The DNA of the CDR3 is TGCGCCAGCAGCAATAGCGGCTACAATGAGCAGTTCTTC.

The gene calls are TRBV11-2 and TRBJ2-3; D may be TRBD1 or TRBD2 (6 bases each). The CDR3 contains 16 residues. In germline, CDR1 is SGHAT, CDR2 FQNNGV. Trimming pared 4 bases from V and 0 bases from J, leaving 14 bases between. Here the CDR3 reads CASSWGAGLSTDTQYF. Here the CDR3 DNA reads TGTGCCAGCAGCTGGGGGGCGGGACTTAGCACAGATACGCAGTATTTT.